This T cell receptor (beta chain) was captured in a study of T cell responses to AZD1222 COVID-19 vaccine. The study's findings and limits: Clonal diversity was possibly underestimated; the donors were predominantly white British and more often female.

Measured with immunoSEQ multiplex PCR; TCRdb has only the in-frame clones, and not every one. The sample holds about 140,000 clones; about 92% are singletons and the top ten take more than 0.85%. V trimming: 4 bases; J trimming: 7 bases; junction bases outside the gene matches: 7. This CDR3 has 14 amino acids. The V gene's germline CDR1 is SGHAT and CDR2 FQNNGV. A word on this clone: As yet, its antigen is unknown.

The chain carries TRBV11-2 and TRBJ1-2; TRBD1 matches 9 bases. Sequencing used peripheral blood, obtained on day 0 of MenACWY control vaccination. This TCR derives from an adult in good health. CDR3 bases: TGTGCCAGCAGCTCCCAGGGACAGGGAGTTGGCTACACCTTC. Amino acid sequence: CASSSQGQGVGYTF.